These 23 T cell receptor beta chains came from one sample sequenced in a study of blood T cells in healthy people across ages. Using a J-beta primer mix together with a sample-barcoded 5' primer, a second PCR was run for about 6 to 11 cycles. A single record per CDR3 protein comes from TCRdb applying MiXCR to the 5' RACE reads. The profile shows around 1,000,000 distinct CDR3 sequences, less than 45% of them singletons. The sequencing input was blood. These receptors all come from a man younger than 35 in good health.

The CDR3 loop is CAISESVGSTEAFF. As DNA, the CDR3 is TGTGCCATCAGTGAGTCGGTGGGAAGCACTGAAGCTTTCTTT. V and J are TRBV10-3 and TRBJ1-1; D not resolved. The V and J ends lost 0 bases and 4 bases respectively, with 9 bases between them. Germline loops: CDR1 ENHRY, CDR2 SYGVKD. The CDR3 length is 14 residues.

This clonotype was detected ten times or more. V and J are TRBV12-3 or TRBV12-4 and TRBJ1-1; D is unclear. The length of the CDR3 is 13 residues. Trimming removed 10 bases at V and 5 bases at J, with 17 bases between. The CDR3: CATHPGRATEAFF. CDR3 in DNA: TGTGCCACCCACCCGGGGAGGGCTACTGAAGCTTTCTTT.

The chain uses TRBV6-4 and TRBJ2-2; 7 bases match TRBD1. The CDR3 has 15 amino acids. V shed 6 bases and J 0 bases; nucleotides not matched to a gene: 4. Germline V gene sequence: CDR1 MRHNA, CDR2 SNTAGT. The CDR3 DNA reads as TGTGCCAGCAGCCAGGACAGGACGAACACCGGGGAGCTGTTTTTT. The encoded protein is CASSQDRTNTGELFF.

This clonotype has just a few counts. The chain carries TRBV12-3 or TRBV12-4 and TRBJ1-5; perhaps TRBD1 as D (5 bases). There are 15 residues in the CDR3. Between the trimmed V and J ends, which lost 1 base and 6 bases, there was a span of 13 bases. This chain's CDR3 is CASSLEQAGSQPQHF. The DNA for the CDR3 is TGTGCCAGCAGTTTAGAACAGGCCGGGAGTCAGCCCCAGCATTTT.

The chain links TRBV27 to TRBJ1-2, with TRBD1 matching over 7 bases. After removal of 5 bases from V and 13 bases from J, the junction contained 13 bases not matched to a gene. The CDR3 length is 13 residues. CDR1 and CDR2 (germline): MNHEY, SMNVEV (reference sequence). Here the CDR3 reads CASSPYRTGVATF. CDR3 bases: TGTGCCAGCAGTCCGTACCGAACAGGGGTGGCCACCTTC.

This clonotype was seen more than once but under ten times. The chain joins TRBV4-2 to TRBJ1-2, with no clear D. The germline CDR1 and CDR2 sequences are LGHNA and YNFKEQ. V was shortened by 1 base and J by 2 bases, with 17 bases between the two germline ends. This CDR3 spans 17 amino acids. The CDR3, as DNA: TGTGCCAGCAGCCAAGTTTACGGGTTGGAAGAGAACTATGGCTACACCTTC. This sequence encodes CASSQVYGLEENYGYTF.

This clonotype has a handful of counts. The chain has TRBV5-1 and TRBJ1-2; 8 bases are shared with TRBD1. The CDR3 is 15 residues long. Trimming at V came to 4 bases and at J to 7 bases, leaving 12 bases not matched to a gene. Germline values: CDR1 SGHRS, CDR2 YFSETQ. For the CDR3, the DNA is TGCGCCAGCAGCCCTTCGGGACAGGATAACAGTGGCTACACCTTC. Translated: CASSPSGQDNSGYTF.

The rearrangement links TRBV5-6 to TRBJ1-1; D is ambiguous. Germline V gives CDR1 SGHDT, CDR2 YYEEEE. CDR3 length equals 15 residues. Trimming removed 2 bases at V and 4 bases at J, with 15 bases between. The chain's CDR3 is CASSFRGRGITEAFF. For the CDR3, the DNA is TGTGCCAGCAGCTTTCGGGGTCGAGGAATCACTGAAGCTTTCTTT.

The V and J genes are TRBV2 and TRBJ1-5; D unclear. V shed 6 bases and J shed 4 bases, with 19 bases lying between them. Per germline, CDR1 SNHLY and CDR2 FYNNEI. The CDR3 spans 16 residues. CDR3 nucleotides: TGTGCCAGCAGGGCCGGACTGAAAACAGAGAATCAGCCCCAGCATTTT. Translation gives CASRAGLKTENQPQHF.

This chain links TRBV4-3 with TRBJ2-5, with TRBD2 matching over 12 bases. This CDR3 contains 18 residues. V lost 1 base to trimming and J lost 11 bases; unmatched junction nucleotides: 17. Germline CDR1 LGHNA, CDR2 YSLEER. Here the CDR3 DNA reads TGCGCCAGCAGCCAAGGCGGCTGGGAGACTAGCGGGGGTGGAGAGCAGTACTTC. Translation gives CASSQGGWETSGGGEQYF.

This clonotype appeared a single time. Since a much larger clone is just one base distant, this may be a read error. CDR3 sequence reads: CANSRSQRGYNEQFF. CDR3 coding DNA: TGTGCCAACAGCCGGTCCCAACGCGGCTACAATGAGCAGTTCTTC. The V call is TRBV4-2, the J call TRBJ2-1, with unresolved D. The CDR3 is 15 amino acids. CDR1 and CDR2 from the germline V gene are LGHNA and YNFKEQ.

The chain carries TRBV20-1 and TRBJ1-5; D remains unclear. This CDR3 comprises 13 residues. V lost 1 base and J 3 bases, leaving 7 bases between the germline ends. Germline CDR1 and CDR2: DFQATT and SNEGSKA (reference sequence). As DNA, the CDR3 is TGCAGTGCTAGAGCGCAGCTCAATCAGCCCCAGCATTTT. Translating gives CSARAQLNQPQHF.

A few counts support this clonotype. The rearrangement links TRBV12-3 or TRBV12-4 to TRBJ2-3; perhaps TRBD1 as D (7 bases). The length of the CDR3 is 16 residues. V lost 5 bases and J lost 0, with 15 bases in between. The CDR3 reads CASSPTQGGSTDTQYF. The CDR3 DNA reads TGTGCCAGCAGTCCAACCCAGGGGGGAAGCACAGATACGCAGTATTTT.

This clonotype was counted a few times. The CDR3 spells CASSQDSMNTEAFF. The CDR3 DNA is TGTGCCAGCAGCCAGGACAGTATGAACACTGAAGCTTTCTTT. The chain links TRBV3-1 to TRBJ1-1; possible D gene TRBD1, 6 bases. V dropped 3 bases and J dropped 0 bases, with 8 bases sitting between them. CDR1 is LGHDT, CDR2 YNNKEL, per germline (reference sequence). This CDR3 spans 14 amino acids. The full variable domain, completed using reference TRBV3-1 and TRBJ1-1, is DTAVSQTPKYLVTQMGNDKSIKCEQNLGHDTMYWYKQDSKKFLKIMFSYNNKELIINETVPNRFSPKSPDKAHLNLHINSLELGDSAVYFCASSQDSMNTEAFFGQGTRLTVV.

This clonotype was counted only a few times. The chain carries TRBV30 and TRBJ2-4, with 8 bases identical to TRBD1. CDR3 length equals 12 residues. V shed 3 bases, J shed 7 bases, and the junction held 2 bases outside the gene matches. Germline values: CDR1 GTSNPN, CDR2 SVGIG (reference sequence). This CDR3 is CAWSGQGNIQYF. CDR3 nucleotide sequence: TGTGCCTGGAGCGGACAGGGCAACATTCAGTACTTC. Full variable domain (missing parts from reference TRBV30 and TRBJ2-4): SQTIHQWPATLVQPVGSPLSLECTVEGTSNPNLYWYRQAAGRGLQLLFYSVGIGQISSEVPQNLSASRPQDRQFILSSKKLLLSDSGFYLCAWSGQGNIQYFGAGTRLSVL.

V usage is TRBV27 and J usage is TRBJ2-5; TRBD2 is a possible D gene (7 bases). The CDR3 is made up of 15 amino acids. Germline CDR1 reads MNHEY; CDR2 reads SMNVEV (reference sequence). The germline V and J ends were trimmed by 3 bases and 11 bases, with 22 bases remaining between them. The CDR3 protein is CASSFGGAIFGEQYF. The CDR3 nucleotides read TGTGCCAGCAGTTTTGGGGGGGCCATTTTTGGTGAGCAGTACTTC.

This clonotype was seen many times. The junction does not match germline at one end; this may be a read error. The gene calls are TRBV5-1 and TRBJ2-1; the match to TRBD1 covers 7 bases. The germline CDR1 and CDR2 sequences are SGHRS and YFSETQ. The CDR3 has 15 residues. The CDR3 DNA sequence: TGTGCCAGCAGCTTAGAACAGGGGTCTTACAATGAGCAGTTCTTC. This encodes CASSLEQGSYNEQFF.

The V and J genes are TRBV6-5 and TRBJ1-2, with D unresolved. V lost 2 bases and J 7 bases, leaving 8 bases between the germline ends. Germline V lookup: CDR1 MNHEY, CDR2 SVGAGI. The CDR3 totals 12 residues. CDR3 sequence reads: CASSYGFGGYTF. CDR3 nucleotide sequence: TGTGCCAGCAGTTACGGGTTCGGTGGCTACACCTTC.

The sample holds a few counts of this clonotype. J is TRBJ1-4 and V is TRBV2; D unclear. Trimming pared 1 base from V and 5 bases from J, leaving 8 bases between. CDR3 length equals 14 residues. Germline CDR1 SNHLY, CDR2 FYNNEI. The CDR3 DNA sequence: TGTGCCAGCAGTGAAGGAACGGGGAATGAAAAACTGTTTTTT. Encoded protein: CASSEGTGNEKLFF.

The chain joins TRBV11-2 to TRBJ1-2, with a tentative D call TRBD1 (5 bases). The CDR3 loop spans 15 amino acids. Per germline, CDR1 SGHAT and CDR2 FQNNGV. V gave up 5 bases and J gave up 0 bases, with 13 bases separating them. The chain's CDR3 is CASSLGVLANYGYTF. CDR3 DNA sequence: TGTGCCAGCAGCCTAGGGGTTCTAGCTAACTATGGCTACACCTTC.

The V call is TRBV5-1, the J call TRBJ1-2; possible D gene TRBD1, 6 bases. Germline CDR1 reads SGHRS; CDR2 reads YFSETQ. Trimming shortened V by 0 bases and J by 5 bases, and 17 bases separated the two germline ends. The CDR3 extends over 16 amino acids. This CDR3 is CASSLVTGGGEYGYTF. The CDR3, as DNA: TGCGCCAGCAGCTTGGTGACAGGAGGCGGCGAATATGGCTACACCTTC.

The table lists this clonotype with many counts. This rearrangement joins TRBV7-2 to TRBJ1-2, with TRBD1 identical over 7 bases. Germline CDR1 reads SGHTA; CDR2 reads FQGNSA. V shed 0 bases and J 4 bases; nucleotides not matched to a gene: 2. This CDR3 spans 14 amino acids. For the CDR3, the DNA is TGTGCCAGCAGCTTAGCGAGGGACAGCTATGGCTACACCTTC. Protein product: CASSLARDSYGYTF.

This clonotype was observed a handful of times. V gene TRBV6-5 combines with J gene TRBJ2-7; 11 nucleotides align to TRBD2. This CDR3 contains 16 residues. Germline-derived CDR1 and CDR2 are MNHEY and SVGAGI. Trimming at V came to 6 bases and at J to 0 bases, leaving 7 bases not matched to a gene. CDR3 bases: TGTGCCAGCAGGCTACTAGCGGGGGTGCCCTCCTACGAGCAGTACTTC. It yields the protein CASRLLAGVPSYEQYF.